This T cell receptor beta chain was identified in a study of cytomegalovirus exposure and HLA in healthy donors. Study summary: About 79 million unique TCRs from HLA-typed donors were held in an early data release.

Points from the study as a whole: TCR beta V- and J-gene trimming was later associated with a missense DCLRE1C variant. Most likely, a cluster of highly shared sequence variants arose as a sequencing artifact.

For this clone: The antigen is not known. This specimen includes other DNA sequences encoding the same CDR3.

The primer mix had 60 Vbeta and 13 Jbeta primers. The method was immunoSEQ multiplex PCR; TCRdb's version includes in-frame clones alone and lacks a portion of them. The sample records under 200,000 clones, approximately 85% being singletons. Trimming removed 0 bases from V and 1 base from J, with 7 bases in between. The CDR3 is 15 residues long. The V gene's germline CDR1 is SGDLS and CDR2 YYNGEE. This rearrangement joins TRBV9 to TRBJ2-2; D uncertain. The TCR originated in a man aged 45 to 65 in good health and CMV-seropositive. Sequenced material: PBMCs. The CDR3 is CASSVVGGNTGELFF. Here the CDR3 DNA reads TGTGCCAGCAGCGTAGTAGGCGGGAACACCGGGGAGCTGTTTTTT.